The 30 T cell receptor beta chains presented below share a single source sample, sequenced in a study of T cell responses to AZD1222 COVID-19 vaccine. Some clones are missing from TCRdb's copy, which holds only in-frame ones; the method was immunoSEQ multiplex PCR. The sample records tens of thousands of clones, 70% to 90% being singletons. The sequences come from peripheral blood, collected 28 days after the second AZD1222 dose. The receptors were gathered from an adult who received the AZD1222 COVID-19 vaccine.

This clone has just a few counts. The V call is TRBV7-6, the J call TRBJ1-1, with no clear D. In germline, CDR1 is SGHVS, CDR2 FNYEAQ. This CDR3 is 17 amino acids long. Trimming stripped 5 bases from V and 0 bases from J, with 19 bases between. CDR3 protein: CASSPRPLGLMNTEAFF. In DNA, the CDR3 is TGTGCCAGCAGCCCCCGACCCCTGGGCCTCATGAACACTGAAGCTTTCTTT.

This chain joins TRBV24-1 and TRBJ2-1; 10 bases match TRBD1. Per the germline V gene, CDR1 is KGHDR and CDR2 is SFDVKD. V lost 3 bases, J lost 7 bases, and 5 bases stayed unmatched. The CDR3 extends over 15 amino acids. CDR3 amino acids: CATSDPGTGDNEQFF. The CDR3 DNA follows: TGTGCCACCAGTGATCCAGGGACAGGGGATAATGAGCAGTTCTTC.

This sequence joins TRBV2 and TRBJ2-2; maybe TRBD1 (6 bases). Germline values: CDR1 SNHLY, CDR2 FYNNEI. V was trimmed by 6 bases and J by 1 base, leaving 9 bases between them. The CDR3 sequence is 14 residues long. This chain's CDR3 is CASRRTVNTGELFF. DNA of the CDR3: TGTGCCAGCAGGCGGACAGTGAACACCGGGGAGCTGTTTTTT.

The rearrangement links TRBV28 to TRBJ2-5; a weak D match, TRBD1 (5 bases). V was pared by 5 bases and J by 0 bases, with 16 bases between. CDR1 MDHEN and CDR2 SYDVKM come from the germline V gene. This CDR3 region has 16 residues. The CDR3 loop is CASSPPQTVNQETQYF. The CDR3 region has the DNA TGTGCCAGCAGTCCCCCCCAGACAGTCAACCAAGAGACCCAGTACTTC.

This chain joins TRBV4-3 and TRBJ1-1, with D uncertain. The V gene's germline CDR1 is LGHNA and CDR2 YSLEER. The germline V and J ends were trimmed by 0 bases and 3 bases, with 17 bases remaining between them. This CDR3 region has 17 residues. The CDR3 reads CASSQDLTFSPDTEAFF. DNA of the CDR3: TGCGCCAGCAGCCAAGATTTGACTTTTAGCCCCGACACTGAAGCTTTCTTT.

This clone was recorded only once. The chain uses TRBV27 and TRBJ2-7, with a possible D match to TRBD2 (5 bases). The germline CDR1 and CDR2 sequences are MNHEY and SMNVEV (reference sequence). CDR3 length: 16 amino acids. V lost 5 bases and J lost 6, with 23 bases in between. CDR3 amino acids: CASSPLGPPTTFEQYF. CDR3 DNA sequence: TGTGCCAGCAGTCCACTCGGGCCGCCGACTACGTTCGAGCAGTACTTC.

This chain uses TRBV5-6 with TRBJ1-1, with D unresolved. Deletions cut 6 bases from V and 3 bases from J, with 12 bases between. The CDR3 has 13 residues. The germline V gene has CDR1 SGHDT and CDR2 YYEEEE. CDR3 nucleotide sequence: TGTGCCAGCACCCCACAGTGGGACACTGAAGCTTTCTTT. Protein: CASTPQWDTEAFF.

The gene calls are TRBV5-1 and TRBJ2-7; 11 bases align to TRBD1. CDR3 length: 14 amino acids. V shed 3 bases, J shed 3 bases, and the junction held 2 bases outside the gene matches. Germline V gene sequence: CDR1 SGHRS, CDR2 YFSETQ. Here the CDR3 DNA reads TGCGCCAGCAGCTGGACAGGGGGCCTCTACGAGCAGTACTTC. Translating it yields CASSWTGGLYEQYF.

The genes are TRBV6-5 and TRBJ1-2; D remains unclear. V gave up 2 bases and J gave up 4 bases, with 5 bases separating them. CDR3 size: 12 residues. Per germline, CDR1 MNHEY and CDR2 SVGAGI. The CDR3 region has the DNA TGTGCCAGCAGTTACGGGCCCTATGGCTACACCTTC. This sequence encodes CASSYGPYGYTF.

The chain couples TRBV21-1 to TRBJ2-1; the listed D gene, TRBD2, was not tested against the DNA. TRBV21-1 is marked as a pseudogene. The CDR3 spans 16 residues. For the CDR3, the DNA is TGTGCCAGCAGCAAAGCGAGGGTAGCGGGTCACAATGAGCAGTTCTTC. Amino acids: CASSKARVAGHNEQFF.

The rearrangement uses TRBV27 and TRBJ2-1; TRBD1 aligns across 10 bases. The germline V gene has CDR1 MNHEY and CDR2 SMNVEV (reference sequence). V trimming: 4 bases; J trimming: 5 bases; junction bases outside the gene matches: 5. The CDR3 covers 15 residues. The CDR3 nucleotides read TGTGCCAGCAGTTCCGGGACAGGGGTTCACAATGAGCAGTTCTTC. Translated: CASSSGTGVHNEQFF.

The chain is built from TRBV6-1 and TRBJ1-2; no definite D call. From germline, CDR1 is MNHNS and CDR2 SASEGT. There are 14 residues in the CDR3. The V end was cut by 1 base, the J end by 3 bases, with 9 bases between. The CDR3 coding sequence is TGTGCCAGCAGTGAAGAAGGCGGATACTATGGCTACACCTTC. Translated, it gives CASSEEGGYYGYTF.

The V call is TRBV18, the J call TRBJ1-1; possibly TRBD1 for D (5 bases). CDR3 size: 18 residues. V shed 2 bases and J shed 0 bases, with 19 bases lying between them. Germline CDR1 and CDR2: KGHSH and LQKENI. The CDR3, as DNA: TGTGCCAGCTCACCAGCCCCCCAGGGCCCTGGGGTGAACACTGAAGCTTTCTTT. Protein product: CASSPAPQGPGVNTEAFF.

The chain has TRBV6-1 and TRBJ1-6; D is possibly TRBD1 (6 bases). CDR1 and CDR2 from the germline V gene are MNHNS and SASEGT. Trimming cost V 2 bases and J 9 bases, with 14 bases left between them. This CDR3 comprises 15 residues. The CDR3 sequence is CASSEIEGGGSPLHF. CDR3 sequence (DNA): TGTGCCAGCAGTGAAATCGAGGGAGGGGGTTCACCCCTCCACTTT.

This clone was seen a few times. V and J are TRBV19 and TRBJ2-2; either TRBD1 or TRBD2 may fit D (6 bases each). V lost 4 bases to trimming and J lost 0 bases, with 9 bases between them. The CDR3 runs 15 residues. The germline V gene has CDR1 LNHDA and CDR2 SQIVND (reference sequence). As DNA, the CDR3 is TGTGCCAGTAGTACAGGGGAGGCGAACACCGGGGAGCTGTTTTTT. Encoded protein: CASSTGEANTGELFF.

The V call is TRBV19, the J call TRBJ2-1; 8 nucleotides line up with TRBD2. Germline assignment: CDR1 LNHDA and CDR2 SQIVND (reference sequence). J gave up 8 bases and V 2 bases, and 11 bases lay outside the gene matches. The CDR3 extends over 16 amino acids. The CDR3 DNA reads TGTGCCAGTAGTATAATTCGGGAGGGCCACGGGCATGAGCAGTTCTTC. It specifies CASSIIREGHGHEQFF. Full variable domain (missing parts from reference TRBV19 and TRBJ2-1): DGGITQSPKYLFRKEGQNVTLSCEQNLNHDAMYWYRQDPGQGLRLIYYSQIVNDFQKGDIAEGYSVSREKKESFPLTVTSAQKNPTAFYLCASSIIREGHGHEQFFGPGTRLTVL.

Written as DNA, the CDR3 is TGTGCCTGGGGTCAGGGTCGGGCTTCGGGCTACACCTTC. Translating it yields CAWGQGRASGYTF. This chain links TRBV30 with TRBJ1-2; D perhaps matches TRBD1 (5 bases). V was trimmed by 5 bases and J by 8 bases, leaving 18 bases between them. Germline CDR1 is GTSNPN and CDR2 is SVGIG (reference sequence). The CDR3 runs 13 residues.

The chain recombines TRBV7-2 with TRBJ1-4; D may be TRBD1 (6 bases). Germline-derived CDR1 and CDR2 are SGHTA and FQGNSA. Trimming removed 3 bases from V and 3 bases from J, with 8 bases in between. This CDR3 has 14 amino acids. For the CDR3, the DNA is TGTGCCAGCAGCTTGGACAGCTCTAATGAAAAACTGTTTTTT. Amino acid sequence: CASSLDSSNEKLFF.

The V and J genes are TRBV4-2 and TRBJ1-1, with unresolved D. Germline CDR1 is LGHNA and CDR2 is YNFKEQ. Between the trimmed V and J ends, which lost 1 base and 3 bases, there was a span of 6 bases. The CDR3 runs 13 residues. For the CDR3, the DNA is TGTGCCAGCAGCCAAGCCCGGGACACTGAAGCTTTCTTT. Protein product: CASSQARDTEAFF.

Regarding this clone: One end of the junction varies from germline; a read error may be responsible. The V gene is TRBV7-7, the J gene TRBJ2-3; no clear D. Germline V gene sequence: CDR1 SSHAT, CDR2 FNYEAQ (reference sequence). This CDR3 region has 17 residues. CDR3 loop: CASSLNGLGSNTDTQYF. CDR3 nucleotide sequence: TGTGCTAGCAGCTTAAATGGGCTGGGTTCCAACACAGATACGCAGTATTTT.

The rearrangement uses TRBV5-6 and TRBJ2-2, with 10 bases lining up with TRBD2. The length of the CDR3 is 16 residues. Germline V gives CDR1 SGHDT, CDR2 YYEEEE. Losses at the gene ends were 4 bases for V and 5 bases for J; bases not matched to a gene: 8. The CDR3 here is CASSHWTSGRTGELFF. The CDR3, as DNA: TGTGCCAGCAGCCACTGGACTAGCGGTCGGACCGGGGAGCTGTTTTTT. The variable domain in full, completed from reference TRBV5-6 and TRBJ2-2, reads DAGVTQSPTHLIKTRGQQVTLRCSPKSGHDTVSWYQQALGQGPQFIFQYYEEEERQRGNFPDRFSGHQFPNYSSELNVNALLLGDSALYLCASSHWTSGRTGELFFGEGSRLTVL.

The sample holds one count of this clone. The J gene is TRBJ1-1, the V gene TRBV6-1; D perhaps matches TRBD1 (5 bases). Trimming stripped 2 bases from V and 6 bases from J, with 13 bases between. This CDR3 is built from 14 residues. Germline V gene lookup returns CDR1 MNHNS and CDR2 SASEGT. CDR3 bases: TGTGCCAGCAGTGAATTTTGGTGGGGCCCTGAAGCTTTCTTT. It codes for CASSEFWWGPEAFF.

The chain links TRBV19 to TRBJ2-2; D possibly matches TRBD1 or TRBD2 (5 bases each). Germline CDR1 is LNHDA and CDR2 is SQIVND (reference sequence). The CDR3 covers 15 residues. The V end was cut by 9 bases, the J end by 5 bases, with 19 bases between. The CDR3 spells CASRDRTVGTGELFF. Written as DNA, the CDR3 is TGTGCCAGCCGGGACCGGACGGTGGGAACCGGGGAGCTGTTTTTT.

The rearrangement joins TRBV5-1 to TRBJ1-2; perhaps TRBD1 as D (5 bases). This CDR3 has 15 residues. Trimming cost V 1 base and J 4 bases, with 14 bases left between them. The germline V gene encodes CDR1 SGHRS and CDR2 YFSETQ. The CDR3 DNA sequence: TGCGCCAGCAGCTTGCAGGTTGACAGCTCCTATGGCTACACCTTC. Translated: CASSLQVDSSYGYTF.

This clone has a single count. The chain carries TRBV18 and TRBJ1-1; 12 nucleotides line up with TRBD1. Unmatched junction bases numbered 9, after V lost 2 bases and J lost 11 bases. Germline loops: CDR1 KGHSH, CDR2 LQKENI. The CDR3 is 15 amino acids. The CDR3 nucleotides read TGTGCCAGCTCACCATTTGGGACAGGGGGCGGTGTGGCTTTCTTT. Its translation is CASSPFGTGGGVAFF.

The chain carries TRBV4-1 and TRBJ1-5; D gene ambiguous. In germline, CDR1 is MGHRA, CDR2 YSYEKL. CDR3 length: 14 residues. V lost 1 base, J lost 3 bases, and 7 bases lay in between. The CDR3 DNA follows: TGCGCCAGCAGCCAAGTGGTACCCAATCAGCCCCAGCATTTT. It codes for CASSQVVPNQPQHF.

The V call is TRBV10-2, the J call TRBJ2-7, with 13 bases matching TRBD2. V was clipped by 3 bases and J by 0 bases; unmatched bases: 5. Germline CDR1 WSHSY, CDR2 SAAADI. CDR3 length equals 17 residues. Here the CDR3 reads CASSDGLAGVFSYEQYF. The CDR3 DNA follows: TGCGCCAGCAGTGACGGACTAGCGGGGGTCTTCTCCTACGAGCAGTACTTC.

This chain links TRBV19 with TRBJ2-2; no firm D call. The CDR3 length is 15 residues. Germline V gene lookup returns CDR1 LNHDA and CDR2 SQIVND (reference sequence). Trimming stripped 6 bases from V and 5 bases from J, with 16 bases between. The CDR3 nucleotides read TGTGCCAGTAGCCCGATTGCCGGTGGGACCGGGGAGCTGTTTTTT. Residues: CASSPIAGGTGELFF.

The chain has TRBV29-1 and TRBJ2-7; either TRBD1 or TRBD2 may supply D (5 bases each). The CDR3 is 13 amino acids. Trimming removed 7 bases at V and 3 bases at J, with 16 bases between. Germline V gives CDR1 SQVTM, CDR2 ANQGSEA. The CDR3 spells CSAIRDGNYEQYF. Written as DNA, the CDR3 is TGCAGCGCCATACGGGACGGCAACTACGAGCAGTACTTC.

The chain employs TRBV3-1 (or the pseudogene TRBV3-2) and TRBJ2-1; D call uncertain. This CDR3 is 16 amino acids long. V was pared by 6 bases and J by 0 bases, with 15 bases between. Germline CDR1 LGHDT, CDR2 YNNKEL (reference sequence). CDR3 DNA sequence: TGTGCCAGCAGTCCCTCCCCCGGCTGCTCCTACAATGAGCAGTTCTTC. Amino acid sequence: CASSPSPGCSYNEQFF.